The 28 T cell receptor beta chains below were found in one sample sequenced in a study of T-cell memory formation after mild COVID-19 (dated by TCRdb to about 2021). The library was prepared using 5' RACE. The run used an Illumina NovaSeq 6000. The public sequencing data were trimmed at Q25 with fastp and processed into clonotypes with MiXCR by TCRdb, which kept only in-frame beta chains. All rows with the same CDR3 protein become a single entry with the most common DNA and genes. The table for this sample lists about 430,000 distinct CDR3 sequences; approximately 24% of them were counted only once. The ten largest clonotypes hold around 8.8% of the sample. Material: PBMCs or a T cell subset sorted from them (not recorded which). The source is an adult woman who had mild COVID-19 (a few samples of this study predate the infection). The sample titles of this study are shuffled in the database, so cell type and time point are left out; the donor was told from shared clones.

This clonotype has a handful of counts. V is TRBV12-3 or TRBV12-4 and J is TRBJ2-5, with 15 bases aligning to TRBD2. The CDR3 runs 16 residues. V lost 3 bases and J lost 1; bases outside the gene matches: 0. CDR3 in amino acids: CASSLGLAGGQETQYF. In nucleotides, the CDR3 is TGTGCCAGCAGTTTGGGACTAGCGGGAGGCCAAGAGACCCAGTACTTC.

This clonotype was picked up a small number of times. The chain joins TRBV7-2 to TRBJ1-2; D might be TRBD1 (5 bases). V dropped 3 bases and J dropped 13 bases, with 15 bases sitting between them. Germline-derived CDR1 and CDR2 are SGHTA and FQGNSA. CDR3 length equals 12 residues. The CDR3 region is CASSLRRGASTF. Here the CDR3 DNA reads TGTGCCAGCAGCTTGAGGAGAGGGGCTAGCACCTTC.

This clonotype was counted between two and nine times. This sequence joins TRBV18 and TRBJ2-1; 7 nucleotides match TRBD2. This CDR3 has 14 amino acids. The germline gives CDR1 KGHSH, CDR2 LQKENI. The V segment lost 2 bases and the J segment 8 bases; nucleotides outside the gene matches: 6. CDR3 coding DNA: TGTGCCAGCTCACCAGCGGGGGTACGGGATGAGCAGTTCTTC. This codes for CASSPAGVRDEQFF.

The table lists this clonotype with many counts. The gene calls are TRBV6-2 or TRBV6-3 and TRBJ2-3; 9 nucleotides line up with TRBD1. The CDR3 spans 14 residues. V lost 4 bases, J lost 3 bases, and 2 bases stayed unmatched. From germline, CDR1 is MNHEY and CDR2 SVGEGT. Here the CDR3 DNA reads TGTGCCAGCAGTTCGACAGGGGGGACAGATACGCAGTATTTT. Its protein product is CASSSTGGTDTQYF.

V gene TRBV18 combines with J gene TRBJ2-7; D perhaps matches TRBD1 (6 bases). Germline CDR1 reads KGHSH; CDR2 reads LQKENI. The CDR3 contains 15 residues. V was shortened by 0 bases and J by 3 bases, with 12 bases between the two germline ends. The CDR3 here is CASSPPQTGIYEQYF. Written as DNA, the CDR3 is TGTGCCAGCTCACCACCTCAGACAGGCATCTACGAGCAGTACTTC.

CDR3 amino acids: CASSLLQGAIPRETQYF. For the CDR3, the DNA is TGTGCCAGCAGCTTGTTACAGGGGGCCATACCTCGGGAGACCCAGTACTTC. This rearrangement joins TRBV7-9 to TRBJ2-5, with 9 bases lining up with TRBD1. The J segment lost 5 bases and the V segment lost 3 bases, leaving 13 bases of the junction unmatched. Germline loops: CDR1 SEHNR, CDR2 FQNEAQ (reference sequence). This CDR3 is 17 amino acids long. Using reference TRBV7-9 and TRBJ2-5 for the parts outside the CDR3, the full variable domain is DTGVSQNPRHKITKRGQNVTFRCDPISEHNRLYWYRQTLGQGPEFLTYFQNEAQLEKSRLLSDRFSAERPKGSFSTLEIQRTEQGDSAMYLCASSLLQGAIPRETQYFGPGTRLLVL.

This clonotype appeared a few times. The chain uses TRBV15 and TRBJ1-2, with D perhaps matching TRBD1 (6 bases). Germline loops: CDR1 LNHNV, CDR2 YYDKDF (reference sequence). Trimming removed 4 bases from V and 6 bases from J, with 15 bases in between. This CDR3 contains 14 residues. The CDR3 loop is CATSTNRGGDGYTF. CDR3 in DNA: TGTGCCACCAGCACTAACAGAGGGGGTGATGGCTACACCTTC.

The chain has TRBV5-1 and TRBJ1-1; D remains ambiguous. Germline lookup yields CDR1 SGHRS and CDR2 YFSETQ. The CDR3 sequence is 16 residues long. V was shortened by 3 bases and J by 0 bases, with 15 bases between the two germline ends. DNA of the CDR3: TGCGCCAGCAGCTGGAAGATCTCGGGAGTGAACACTGAAGCTTTCTTT. It specifies CASSWKISGVNTEAFF.

The rearrangement uses TRBV4-1 and TRBJ2-1; 10 nucleotides line up with TRBD2. The CDR3 has 16 amino acids. Germline V gene sequence: CDR1 MGHRA, CDR2 YSYEKL. V gave up 1 base and J gave up 7 bases; unmatched junction bases: 7. The CDR3: CASSQGESSGRNEQFF. CDR3 in DNA: TGCGCCAGCAGCCAAGGAGAGTCTAGCGGGAGAAATGAGCAGTTCTTC.

The rearrangement uses TRBV18 and TRBJ2-5, with TRBD2 matching 9 bases. The trim removed 5 bases at V and 5 bases at J, leaving 6 bases unmatched. The CDR3 runs 14 residues. Germline V gene lookup returns CDR1 KGHSH and CDR2 LQKENI. CDR3 nucleotides: TGTGCCAGCTCATCTATAGCGGGAGTTGAGACCCAGTACTTC. This translates into CASSSIAGVETQYF.

This clonotype was counted between two and nine times. This chain links TRBV5-1 with TRBJ2-1, with 11 nucleotides matching TRBD2. The V gene end was trimmed by 0 bases and the J gene end by 3 bases; junction bases not matched to a gene: 2. This CDR3 is 16 amino acids long. The germline gives CDR1 SGHRS, CDR2 YFSETQ. In DNA, the CDR3 is TGCGCCAGCAGCTTGGGACTAGCGGGGATCTACAATGAGCAGTTCTTC. Residues: CASSLGLAGIYNEQFF.

The rearrangement joins TRBV7-2 to TRBJ2-1; TRBD1 matches at 7 bases. The length of the CDR3 is 15 residues. Germline V gene data show CDR1 as SGHTA and CDR2 as FQGNSA. Trimming removed 5 bases from V and 3 bases from J; junction bases left unmatched: 7. CDR3 sequence: CASSRVAGGYNEQFF. The DNA of the CDR3 is TGTGCCAGCAGCAGAGTGGCAGGGGGCTACAATGAGCAGTTCTTC. The entire variable domain, with the rest obtained from reference TRBV7-2 and TRBJ2-1, is as follows: GAGVSQSPSNKVTEKGKDVELRCDPISGHTALYWYRQSLGQGLEFLIYFQGNSAPDKSGLPSDRFSAERTGGSVSTLTIQRTQQEDSAVYLCASSRVAGGYNEQFFGPGTRLTVL.

The V and J genes are TRBV7-2 and TRBJ2-3, with 10 bases aligning to TRBD2. With V trimmed by 2 bases and J by 6 bases, 11 bases remained unmatched. Germline CDR1 is SGHTA and CDR2 is FQGNSA. The CDR3 has 17 residues. The CDR3 DNA reads as TGTGCCAGCAGCTTATCCTCCGGGACTAGCGCACTGGATACGCAGTATTTT. This codes for CASSLSSGTSALDTQYF.

This chain links TRBV20-1 with TRBJ2-7; D might be TRBD1 (6 bases). Germline CDR1 DFQATT, CDR2 SNEGSKA (reference sequence). V dropped 8 bases and J dropped 2 bases, with 16 bases sitting between them. This CDR3 has 13 amino acids. The CDR3 nucleotides are TGCAGTATTGCCGGGACAACGACCTACGAGCAGTACTTC. It translates to CSIAGTTTYEQYF.

This sequence joins TRBV7-3 and TRBJ1-1; D is uncertain. There are 13 residues in the CDR3. The germline gives CDR1 SGHTA, CDR2 FQGTGA. The V end was cut by 5 bases, the J end by 3 bases, with 10 bases between. Here the CDR3 reads CASSLHIYTEAFF. Written as DNA, the CDR3 is TGTGCCAGCAGCCTACACATATACACTGAAGCTTTCTTT.

The sample holds a few counts of this clonotype. The J gene is TRBJ2-2, the V gene TRBV7-6, with D possibly TRBD1 on 6 matching bases. CDR3 length: 14 residues. Between the trimmed V and J ends, which lost 6 bases and 9 bases, there was a span of 17 bases. Germline CDR1 is SGHVS and CDR2 is FNYEAQ. The CDR3 bases are TGTGCCAGCAGTTTTACCCCCACAGGGAGGGAGCTGTTTTTT. Amino acids: CASSFTPTGRELFF.

The rearrangement uses TRBV29-1 and TRBJ2-2; 7 bases align to TRBD1. V trimming: 7 bases; J trimming: 2 bases; junction bases outside the gene matches: 7. The CDR3 spans 14 residues. Germline V lookup: CDR1 SQVTM, CDR2 ANQGSEA. The CDR3 region has the DNA TGCAGCGCCCTGGGACAGCCCAACACCGGGGAGCTGTTTTTT. It translates to CSALGQPNTGELFF.

The chain couples TRBV20-1 to TRBJ2-7; perhaps TRBD1 as D (6 bases). V was shortened by 6 bases and J by 4 bases, with 10 bases between the two germline ends. The CDR3 contains 11 residues. Germline V gene data show CDR1 as DFQATT and CDR2 as SNEGSKA (reference sequence). DNA of the CDR3: TGCAGTGCGGCAACAGGGTACGAGCAGTACTTC. Its protein product is CSAATGYEQYF.

There are a few counts of this clonotype. The J gene is TRBJ2-1, the V gene TRBV6-5; 12 bases agree with TRBD2. Germline CDR1 reads MNHEY; CDR2 reads SVGAGI. Trimming took 5 bases from V and 9 from J; bases not matched to a gene: 5. This CDR3 has 14 residues. The CDR3 DNA is TGTGCCAGCAGTCTAGCGGGGGGGTTGGTTGAGCAGTTCTTC. This sequence encodes CASSLAGGLVEQFF.

The chain joins TRBV10-3 to TRBJ2-5; 7 bases align to TRBD1. Germline CDR1 ENHRY, CDR2 SYGVKD. This CDR3 region has 15 residues. The V and J ends lost 2 bases and 1 base, in that order; junction bases with no gene match: 4. In DNA, the CDR3 is TGTGCCATCAGTGAGCCAGGGACAGCCCAAGAGACCCAGTACTTC. It yields the protein CAISEPGTAQETQYF.

The chain couples TRBV20-1 to TRBJ1-2; D possibly corresponds to TRBD1 (6 bases). Trimming removed 7 bases from V and 4 bases from J, with 19 bases in between. The length of the CDR3 is 14 residues. The germline V gene has CDR1 DFQATT and CDR2 SNEGSKA (reference sequence). Here the CDR3 reads CSVGSMGGIYGYTF. The CDR3 DNA sequence: TGCAGTGTGGGTTCCATGGGGGGCATCTATGGCTACACCTTC.

The rearrangement uses TRBV20-1 and TRBJ1-1; D ambiguous. Germline-derived CDR1 and CDR2 are DFQATT and SNEGSKA (reference sequence). Between the trimmed V and J ends, which lost 0 bases and 4 bases, there was a span of 6 bases. The CDR3 spans 12 residues. The CDR3: CSARELGTEAFF. The CDR3 DNA follows: TGCAGTGCTAGAGAATTGGGCACTGAAGCTTTCTTT.

The CDR3 nucleotides read TGCAGCGTCCTGGGACAGGGGAGGAACACTGAAGCTTTCTTT. It encodes CSVLGQGRNTEAFF. V is TRBV29-1 and J is TRBJ1-1, with TRBD1 identical over 10 bases. After removal of 6 bases from V and 1 base from J, the junction contained 5 bases not matched to a gene. The germline CDR1 and CDR2 sequences are SQVTM and ANQGSEA. The CDR3 contains 14 residues.

This clonotype was counted a few times. This rearrangement joins TRBV12-3 or TRBV12-4 to TRBJ2-7, with D perhaps matching TRBD1 (6 bases). This CDR3 spans 12 amino acids. Trimming removed 7 bases from V and 2 bases from J, with 9 bases in between. CDR3 coding DNA: TGTGCCAGCAAGGGGGACCCCTACGAGCAGTACTTC. This encodes CASKGDPYEQYF.

This clonotype was observed a few times. The chain combines TRBV5-1 with TRBJ1-4, with 7 nucleotides matching TRBD1. Germline V gene lookup returns CDR1 SGHRS and CDR2 YFSETQ. The ends lost 4 bases at V and 3 bases at J; junction bases unmatched: 9. The CDR3 consists of 16 residues. CDR3 in amino acids: CASSAGYRGSNEKLFF. DNA for the CDR3: TGCGCCAGCAGCGCCGGCTACAGGGGATCTAATGAAAAACTGTTTTTT. Using reference TRBV5-1 and TRBJ1-4 for the parts outside the CDR3, the full variable domain is KAGVTQTPRYLIKTRGQQVTLSCSPISGHRSVSWYQQTPGQGLQFLFEYFSETQRNKGNFPGRFSGRQFSNSRSEMNVSTLELGDSALYLCASSAGYRGSNEKLFFGSGTQLSVL.

This clonotype was seen a handful of times. The V call is TRBV24-1, the J call TRBJ2-5; TRBD1 matches 11 bases. The V gene end was trimmed by 2 bases and the J gene end by 3 bases; junction bases not matched to a gene: 4. The CDR3 is 16 amino acids. CDR1 is KGHDR, CDR2 SFDVKD, per germline. Written as DNA, the CDR3 is TGTGCCACCAGTGATTCCGGGACAGGGGGTAAAGAGACCCAGTACTTC. It yields the protein CATSDSGTGGKETQYF.

The chain links TRBV11-2 to TRBJ2-3; a weak D match, TRBD2 (6 bases). CDR3 size: 19 residues. Trimming removed 3 bases at V and 0 bases at J, with 22 bases between. Germline-derived CDR1 and CDR2 are SGHAT and FQNNGV. In DNA, the CDR3 is TGTGCCAGCAGCTTTTTCGGCGGGAATGGACCCTATAGCACAGATACGCAGTATTTT. This gives the protein CASSFFGGNGPYSTDTQYF.

This chain links TRBV30 with TRBJ1-1, with 9 nucleotides matching TRBD1. Germline lookup yields CDR1 GTSNPN and CDR2 SVGIG (reference sequence). V lost 2 bases to trimming and J lost 4 bases; unmatched junction nucleotides: 5. The CDR3 is 14 amino acids. The CDR3 nucleotides read TGTGCCTGGAGTACTGGACAGGGGAGCACTGAAGCTTTCTTT. Translating gives CAWSTGQGSTEAFF.